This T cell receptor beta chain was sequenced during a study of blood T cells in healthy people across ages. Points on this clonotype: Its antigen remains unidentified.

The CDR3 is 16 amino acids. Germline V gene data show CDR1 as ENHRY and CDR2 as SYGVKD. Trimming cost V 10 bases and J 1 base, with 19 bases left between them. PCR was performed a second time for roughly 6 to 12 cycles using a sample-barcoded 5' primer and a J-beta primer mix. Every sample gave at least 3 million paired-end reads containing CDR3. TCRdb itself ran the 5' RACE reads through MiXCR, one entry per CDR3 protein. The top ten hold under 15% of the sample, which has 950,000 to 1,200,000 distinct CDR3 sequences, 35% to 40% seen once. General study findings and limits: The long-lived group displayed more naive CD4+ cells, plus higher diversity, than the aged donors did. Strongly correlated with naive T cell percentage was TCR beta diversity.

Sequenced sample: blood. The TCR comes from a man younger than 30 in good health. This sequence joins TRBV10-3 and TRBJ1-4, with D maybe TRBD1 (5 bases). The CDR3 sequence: CATAKRGEETNEKLFF. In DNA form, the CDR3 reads TGTGCCACGGCGAAACGGGGGGAGGAAACTAATGAAAAACTGTTTTTT.